The 32 T cell receptor beta chains listed next were all sequenced from one sample in a study of radiation and T cells in renal cell carcinoma. Time point in this sample: blood 4 weeks post-SBRT, at nephrectomy. Indicated treatment: 15 Gy SBRT to primary tumor, nephrectomy 4 weeks later. Sequencing used immunoSEQ multiplex PCR; TCRdb keeps in-frame clones, though not all of them. This table has fewer than 200,000 clones, about 88% appearing once. The sample was blood, taken from a patient whose treatment included radiotherapy and nephrectomy. The receptors were sampled from a woman in her 50s with renal cell carcinoma.

This clone was seen repeatedly, ten times or more. The rearrangement joins TRBV6-4 to TRBJ1-5; D gene ambiguous. The CDR3 consists of 14 residues. The germline V and J ends were trimmed by 3 bases and 1 base, with 7 bases remaining between them. Germline CDR1 is MRHNA and CDR2 is SNTAGT. CDR3 loop: CASSEGDSNQPQHF. CDR3 in DNA: TGTGCCAGCAGTGAGGGCGACAGCAATCAGCCCCAGCATTTT.

The table lists this clone with a count of one. The chain links TRBV6-6 to TRBJ1-1; 8 positions match TRBD1. This CDR3 is 14 amino acids long. The trim removed 4 bases at V and 3 bases at J, leaving 4 bases unmatched. CDR1 MNHNY and CDR2 SVGAGI come from the germline V gene (reference sequence). CDR3 bases: TGTGCCAGCAGTTCTGCAGGGGGCTACACTGAAGCTTTCTTT. Its protein product is CASSSAGGYTEAFF.

The chain joins TRBV5-1 to TRBJ1-2; D ambiguous. Germline CDR1 and CDR2: SGHRS and YFSETQ. The CDR3 extends over 13 amino acids. Trimming took off 0 bases at V and 7 bases at J, with 10 bases between the two ends. As DNA, the CDR3 is TGCGCCAGCAGCTTGGACTTCGGACTTGGCTACACCTTC. Protein product: CASSLDFGLGYTF.

The chain joins TRBV4-1 to TRBJ1-3; 10 bases align to TRBD1. Germline-derived CDR1 and CDR2 are MGHRA and YSYEKL. The CDR3 loop spans 15 amino acids. With V trimmed by 7 bases and J by 3 bases, 6 bases remained unmatched. CDR3 bases: TGCGCCAGCACCAAGGGGGACAGGGGTGGAAACACCATATATTTT. Translation gives CASTKGDRGGNTIYF.

The gene calls are TRBV30 and TRBJ2-3; D remains unclear. This CDR3 has 9 residues. Trimming pared 5 bases from V and 6 bases from J, leaving 3 bases between. Germline V gene lookup returns CDR1 GTSNPN and CDR2 SVGIG (reference sequence). For the CDR3, the DNA is TGTGCCTGGGGGGATACGCAGTATTTT. Translated: CAWGDTQYF.

The CDR3 loop reads CASSLGPAGGGVDTQYF. CDR3 nucleotides: TGCGCCAGCAGCTTGGGTCCAGCGGGGGGCGGGGTAGATACGCAGTATTTT. This chain links TRBV5-1 with TRBJ2-3, with TRBD2 matching 9 bases. This CDR3 spans 17 amino acids. Per the germline V gene, CDR1 is SGHRS and CDR2 is YFSETQ. V shed 0 bases, J shed 5 bases, and the junction held 10 bases outside the gene matches.

The chain links TRBV2 to TRBJ2-7; D ambiguous. CDR1 and CDR2 (germline): SNHLY, FYNNEI. CDR3 size: 15 residues. V was clipped by 2 bases and J by 3 bases, with 14 bases between them. DNA for the CDR3: TGTGCCAGCAGTGAAAGAACACTCTTGCTCTACGAGCAGTACTTC. Amino acids: CASSERTLLLYEQYF.

This sequence joins TRBV7-9 and TRBJ1-4; 8 bases map to TRBD1. V lost 7 bases to trimming and J lost 8 bases; unmatched junction nucleotides: 9. The CDR3 is 14 residues long. The germline gives CDR1 SEHNR, CDR2 FQNEAQ (reference sequence). CDR3 nucleotide sequence: TGTGCCAGCACTACGGACAGGGTGAGGGAAAAACTGTTTTTT. Translating gives CASTTDRVREKLFF.

This chain uses TRBV6-6 with TRBJ1-2; 9 bases are a match to TRBD1. J gave up 3 bases and V 10 bases, and 9 bases lay outside the gene matches. CDR1 MNHNY and CDR2 SVGAGI come from the germline V gene (reference sequence). CDR3 size: 14 residues. The CDR3 region is CATEDRGKDYGYTF. For the CDR3, the DNA is TGTGCCACCGAAGACAGGGGGAAGGACTATGGCTACACCTTC.

The CDR3 spells CASSQDWGINEKLFF. The CDR3 coding sequence is TGCGCCAGCAGCCAAGATTGGGGCATAAATGAAAAACTGTTTTTT. J is TRBJ1-4 and V is TRBV4-1, with D possibly TRBD1 on 5 matching bases. Germline CDR1 MGHRA, CDR2 YSYEKL. The CDR3 has 15 amino acids. Trimming took 0 bases from V and 5 from J, leaving 10 bases between them.

In DNA, the CDR3 is TGTGCCAGCAGAAAAGTACCCCGCCAAGAGACCCAGTACTTC. Translated: CASRKVPRQETQYF. V is TRBV7-2 and J is TRBJ2-5; D gene unclear. There are 14 residues in the CDR3. V was cut by 6 bases and J by 1 base, with 12 bases left in between. Germline values: CDR1 SGHTA, CDR2 FQGNSA.

The chain is built from TRBV5-1 and TRBJ2-5; TRBD2 might be the D (6 bases). Trimming took off 4 bases at V and 3 bases at J, with 16 bases between the two ends. The CDR3 runs to 15 residues. Germline V gives CDR1 SGHRS, CDR2 YFSETQ. In DNA form, the CDR3 reads TGCGCCAGCAGCCCCCTCGTGGGGGGTGAAGAGACCCAGTACTTC. Its protein product is CASSPLVGGEETQYF.

This chain connects TRBV7-9 to TRBJ2-7; the D call may be TRBD1 or TRBD2 (6 bases each). The V end was cut by 1 base, the J end by 6 bases, with 10 bases between. Germline V lookup: CDR1 SEHNR, CDR2 FQNEAQ (reference sequence). The CDR3 length is 13 residues. The CDR3 protein is CASSLDRGLEQYF. CDR3 coding DNA: TGTGCCAGCAGCTTAGATCGGGGGCTCGAGCAGTACTTC.

V and J are TRBV5-8 and TRBJ1-5; D is possibly TRBD1 (5 bases). The germline V gene has CDR1 SGHTS and CDR2 YDEGEE. This CDR3 has 15 residues. Between the trimmed V and J ends, which lost 6 bases and 3 bases, there was a span of 16 bases. This chain's CDR3 is CASTRARGLNQPQHF. The CDR3 DNA follows: TGTGCCAGCACCAGGGCGAGGGGCCTCAATCAGCCCCAGCATTTT.

The V and J genes are TRBV11-2 and TRBJ1-3; D gene unclear. Per germline, CDR1 SGHAT and CDR2 FQNNGV. V dropped 0 bases and J dropped 9 bases, with 9 bases sitting between them. CDR3 length equals 13 residues. CDR3 bases: TGTGCCAGCAGCTTAGATCTTAGCGTCACCATATATTTT. Its protein product is CASSLDLSVTIYF.

The V and J genes are TRBV4-1 and TRBJ1-2, with 8 bases aligning to TRBD1. The CDR3 is made up of 14 amino acids. Unmatched junction bases numbered 5, after V lost 0 bases and J lost 8 bases. The germline V gene has CDR1 MGHRA and CDR2 YSYEKL. The DNA for the CDR3 is TGCGCCAGCAGCCAAGATCAGGGGGCAGGAGGCTACACCTTC. Translated: CASSQDQGAGGYTF.

As regards this clone: The sample carries other DNA sequences with the same CDR3. The gene calls are TRBV18 and TRBJ2-5; 15 nucleotides align to TRBD2. The trim removed 3 bases at V and 5 bases at J, leaving 4 bases unmatched. The CDR3 totals 16 residues. Germline V lookup: CDR1 KGHSH, CDR2 LQKENI. The CDR3 reads CASSPGLAGGQETQYF. The CDR3 coding sequence is TGTGCCAGCTCACCTGGACTAGCGGGGGGGCAGGAGACCCAGTACTTC.

The V and J genes are TRBV4-1 and TRBJ2-7, with unresolved D. Trimming pared 1 base from V and 0 bases from J, leaving 13 bases between. Germline assignment: CDR1 MGHRA and CDR2 YSYEKL. The CDR3 consists of 16 residues. The CDR3 coding sequence is TGCGCCAGCAGCCAAGTTCCAGAAGATAGCTCCTACGAGCAGTACTTC. Protein product: CASSQVPEDSSYEQYF.

Turning to this clone: One junction end disagrees with the germline gene, perhaps due to a read error. The chain joins TRBV19 to TRBJ1-5, with unresolved D. Looked up from germline, CDR1 is LNHDA and CDR2 is SQIVND (reference sequence). CDR3 length equals 14 residues. CDR3 region: CASRIDYSNQPQHF. CDR3 DNA sequence: TGTGCCAGTAGAATAGATTATAGCAATCAGCCCCAGCATTTT.

The CDR3 is CASSLDGKATDTQYF. The CDR3 DNA reads TGTGCCAGCAGCTTAGACGGTAAGGCCACAGATACGCAGTATTTT. The rearrangement uses TRBV11-1 and TRBJ2-3; D is unresolved. V lost 1 base and J lost 2, with 10 bases in between. Looked up from germline, CDR1 is SGHAT and CDR2 is FQDESV (reference sequence). The CDR3 has 15 residues.

This rearrangement joins TRBV5-6 to TRBJ2-2; 10 bases map to TRBD2. Trimming took 0 bases from V and 5 from J; bases not matched to a gene: 4. The CDR3 extends over 16 amino acids. Germline V CDR1 and CDR2: SGHDT, YYEEEE. The CDR3 DNA follows: TGTGCCAGCAGCTTGGGTCCAGCGGGGGGGACCGGGGAGCTGTTTTTT. It yields the protein CASSLGPAGGTGELFF.

The chain combines TRBV9 with TRBJ2-1; 7 nucleotides agree with TRBD2. Germline trimming cut 4 bases from V and 1 base from J; bases unmatched to any gene: 5. Germline-derived CDR1 and CDR2 are SGDLS and YYNGEE. The CDR3 length is 15 residues. The CDR3 loop is CASSSRGESYNEQFF. The CDR3 DNA reads TGTGCCAGCAGCTCTCGGGGGGAATCCTACAATGAGCAGTTCTTC.

The chain employs TRBV19 and TRBJ2-7; 9 bases are shared with TRBD1. Germline V gene sequence: CDR1 LNHDA, CDR2 SQIVND (reference sequence). There are 15 residues in the CDR3. The V and J ends lost 6 bases and 5 bases, in that order; junction bases with no gene match: 11. The CDR3 nucleotides read TGTGCCAGTAGCCAGAACAGGGGGCTGGGGGACGAGCAGTACTTC. It translates to CASSQNRGLGDEQYF.

The genes are TRBV7-6 and TRBJ2-7; maybe TRBD1 (5 bases). Germline V CDR1 and CDR2: SGHVS, FNYEAQ. This CDR3 is built from 13 residues. Deletions cut 5 bases from V and 4 bases from J, with 12 bases between. This CDR3 reads CASSPLTEYEQYF. The DNA of the CDR3 is TGTGCCAGCAGCCCACTGACAGAATACGAGCAGTACTTC.

In DNA form, the CDR3 reads TGTGCCAGCAGCAAAGGGGCAACAGGCAGCACAGATACGCAGTATTTT. As protein: CASSKGATGSTDTQYF. The rearrangement joins TRBV21-1 to TRBJ2-3; the table's TRBD1 call for D was not verified on the DNA. TRBV21-1 is marked as a pseudogene. The CDR3 loop spans 16 amino acids.

This clone was detected only once. The CDR3 loop is CATAPPYRGKGDGYTF. The CDR3 DNA reads TGTGCCACCGCGCCCCCTTACAGGGGAAAAGGGGATGGCTACACCTTC. The chain has TRBV25-1 and TRBJ1-2; 7 nucleotides match TRBD1. V gave up 10 bases and J gave up 6 bases; unmatched junction bases: 20. The CDR3 is made up of 16 amino acids. Germline V gives CDR1 MGHDK, CDR2 SYGVNS.

This chain links TRBV29-1 with TRBJ2-7; a weak D match, TRBD2 (6 bases). The CDR3 sequence is 14 residues long. The V and J ends lost 7 bases and 0 bases respectively, with 16 bases between them. Germline V gives CDR1 SQVTM, CDR2 ANQGSEA. The DNA of the CDR3 is TGCAGCGCCAGAGCGGGCTTAAGCTCCTACGAGCAGTACTTC. Protein sequence: CSARAGLSSYEQYF.

This clone showed up just a few times. The chain is built from TRBV4-1 and TRBJ2-5, with D possibly TRBD1 on 5 matching bases. Trimming removed 4 bases from V and 2 bases from J, with 17 bases in between. The CDR3 is made up of 16 amino acids. Germline assignment: CDR1 MGHRA and CDR2 YSYEKL. CDR3 coding DNA: TGCGCCAGCAGCCTCATCTTTACAGGCTTGCAAGAGACCCAGTACTTC. It translates to CASSLIFTGLQETQYF.

This rearrangement joins TRBV29-1 to TRBJ2-1, with no clear D. Trimming removed 2 bases from V and 12 bases from J, with 14 bases in between. The CDR3 sequence is 12 residues long. Germline values: CDR1 SQVTM, CDR2 ANQGSEA. The CDR3 protein is CSVENPKGAQFF. The CDR3 DNA follows: TGCAGCGTTGAAAATCCGAAGGGCGCGCAGTTCTTC.

The genes are TRBV13 and TRBJ2-7, with 7 bases identical to TRBD1. Germline V lookup: CDR1 PRHDT, CDR2 FYEKMQ (reference sequence). The V segment lost 5 bases and the J segment 5 bases; nucleotides outside the gene matches: 9. This CDR3 has 14 amino acids. CDR3 DNA sequence: TGTGCCAGCAGCCGAGGGGGCGGACGGGACGAGCAGTACTTC. This sequence encodes CASSRGGGRDEQYF.

The V and J genes are TRBV6-1 and TRBJ2-7, with D perhaps assigned TRBD1 or TRBD2 (5 bases each). The V and J ends lost 3 bases and 1 base respectively, with 13 bases between them. The CDR3 spans 15 residues. The V gene's germline CDR1 is MNHNS and CDR2 SASEGT. In DNA form, the CDR3 reads TGTGCCAGCAGTGAGGCCGCAGAGGGGTCCTACGAGCAGTACTTC. Its protein product is CASSEAAEGSYEQYF.

This clone was seen a few times. The chain employs TRBV29-1 and TRBJ1-5; maybe TRBD1 (6 bases). CDR3 size: 13 residues. V shed 6 bases and J shed 4 bases, with 13 bases lying between them. Germline loops: CDR1 SQVTM, CDR2 ANQGSEA. CDR3 amino acids: CSVAGGGNQPQHF. Written as DNA, the CDR3 is TGCAGCGTCGCCGGGGGCGGGAATCAGCCCCAGCATTTT.